Listed here are 13 T cell receptor beta chains from one sample, sequenced in a study of shared clonotypes between healthy human individuals. Sequencing used immunoSEQ multiplex PCR; TCRdb keeps in-frame clones, though not all of them. Of 2 million to 2.5 million clones in the sample, less than 95% are singletons; the top ten hold around 0.35%. Sequencing was performed on naive CD4+ T cells from PBMCs. Documented subset: CD45RA+ positively selected. The receptors were gathered from a man younger than 35 in good health. Some clones in this sample may be carry-over from other donors' samples.

CDR3 amino acids: CASSLRFVAGGARLQYF. The CDR3 nucleotides read TGTGCCAGCAGCTTAAGATTTGTAGCGGGAGGGGCTCGGTTACAGTATTTT. This chain connects TRBV7-2 to TRBJ2-3; 11 nucleotides match TRBD2. The CDR3 spans 17 residues. Looked up from germline, CDR1 is SGHTA and CDR2 is FQGNSA. The J segment lost 12 bases and the V segment lost 2 bases, leaving 16 bases of the junction unmatched.

The chain combines TRBV28 with TRBJ2-7; D may match TRBD1 or TRBD2 (5 bases each). Trimming took off 5 bases at V and 0 bases at J, with 14 bases between the two ends. This CDR3 has 15 amino acids. Germline V gene sequence: CDR1 MDHEN, CDR2 SYDVKM. CDR3: CASSTRHGASYEQYF. For the CDR3, the DNA is TGTGCCAGCAGTACGCGACACGGGGCCTCCTACGAGCAGTACTTC.

The rearrangement uses TRBV2 and TRBJ1-2; 7 bases are a match to TRBD1. Germline loops: CDR1 SNHLY, CDR2 FYNNEI. J gave up 0 bases and V 7 bases, and 8 bases lay outside the gene matches. The CDR3 has 15 amino acids. The CDR3 DNA reads as TGTGCCAGCAATGCGGACAGGCCCACTAACTATGGCTACACCTTC. It translates to CASNADRPTNYGYTF.

This clone showed up just once. The V call is TRBV2, the J call TRBJ2-5, with TRBD1 matching over 11 bases. The CDR3 extends over 15 amino acids. With V trimmed by 7 bases and J by 5 bases, 9 bases remained unmatched. From germline, CDR1 is SNHLY and CDR2 FYNNEI. CDR3 DNA sequence: TGTGCCAGCAACCACAGGACAGGGGGCTTGGAGACCCAGTACTTC. This translates into CASNHRTGGLETQYF. Using reference TRBV2 and TRBJ2-5 for the parts outside the CDR3, the full variable domain is EPEVTQTPSHQVTQMGQEVILRCVPISNHLYFYWYRQILGQKVEFLVSFYNNEISEKSEIFDDQFSVERPDGSNFTLKIRSTKLEDSAMYFCASNHRTGGLETQYFGPGTRLLVL.

The V call is TRBV7-6, the J call TRBJ2-7, with 8 positions matching TRBD1. Germline V gives CDR1 SGHVS, CDR2 FNYEAQ. The CDR3 contains 16 residues. J gave up 6 bases and V 4 bases, and 14 bases lay outside the gene matches. The CDR3, as DNA: TGTGCCAGCAGCTCACAGGACAGGGCTCGTATAGGCGAGCAGTACTTC. Amino acids: CASSSQDRARIGEQYF.

The V and J genes are TRBV15 and TRBJ2-7; D is possibly TRBD2 (6 bases). Germline V gives CDR1 LNHNV, CDR2 YYDKDF (reference sequence). The CDR3 runs 14 residues. The ends were cut back, 2 bases at V and 5 bases at J, with 13 bases in the middle. In DNA form, the CDR3 reads TGTGCCACCAGCAGACCCGGTGGGACTCACGAGCAGTACTTC. Encoded protein: CATSRPGGTHEQYF.

The chain joins TRBV2 to TRBJ1-5; D gene ambiguous. In germline, CDR1 is SNHLY, CDR2 FYNNEI. The V gene lost 6 bases and the J gene lost 5 bases, with 8 bases spanning the gap. The CDR3 loop spans 12 amino acids. CDR3 sequence (DNA): TGTGCCAGCAGACCGGACGATCAGCCCCAGCATTTT. The encoded protein is CASRPDDQPQHF.

The gene calls are TRBV6-1 and TRBJ2-3, with 10 bases matching TRBD1. The CDR3 has 14 amino acids. In germline, CDR1 is MNHNS, CDR2 SASEGT. V was pared by 8 bases and J by 3 bases, with 5 bases of the junction left unmatched. In DNA form, the CDR3 reads TGTGCCAGCGTACGGGACAGGGGAACAGATACGCAGTATTTT. This sequence encodes CASVRDRGTDTQYF.

J is TRBJ2-2 and V is TRBV4-2; 8 nucleotides align to TRBD2. The junction had 10 bases not matched to a gene; V was cut back by 1 base and J by 6 bases. The CDR3 length is 17 residues. Germline V gives CDR1 LGHNA, CDR2 YNFKEQ. DNA for the CDR3: TGTGCCAGCAGCCAAGTTCTAGCGGGCCCAGGGGCCGGGGAGCTGTTTTTT. It yields the protein CASSQVLAGPGAGELFF.

This chain links TRBV6-5 with TRBJ2-7; D perhaps matches TRBD2 (5 bases). Trimming cost V 2 bases and J 6 bases, with 14 bases left between them. Germline lookup yields CDR1 MNHEY and CDR2 SVGAGI. The CDR3 has 14 amino acids. CDR3 sequence: CASSYEGTGSEQYF. DNA of the CDR3: TGTGCCAGCAGTTACGAGGGCACTGGCTCCGAGCAGTACTTC.

The chain recombines TRBV4-1 with TRBJ2-1; D is perhaps TRBD2 (5 bases). V was clipped by 1 base and J by 4 bases, with 11 bases between them. This CDR3 region has 15 residues. Looked up from germline, CDR1 is MGHRA and CDR2 is YSYEKL. For the CDR3, the DNA is TGCGCCAGCAGCCAAGTAGCGAATTCTTACAATGAGCAGTTCTTC. Encoded protein: CASSQVANSYNEQFF.

The chain joins TRBV5-4 to TRBJ2-1, with 8 bases fitting TRBD2. This CDR3 has 16 amino acids. Germline values: CDR1 SGHNT, CDR2 YYREEE (reference sequence). V was clipped by 4 bases and J by 0 bases; unmatched bases: 6. CDR3 in DNA: TGTGCCAGCAGCGGAGAGCGGGGGCCCTCCTACAATGAGCAGTTCTTC. This translates into CASSGERGPSYNEQFF.

This clone was found once. The genes are TRBV28 and TRBJ2-5; TRBD2 matches at 7 bases. J was trimmed by 3 bases and V by 5 bases; bases with no gene match: 15. The CDR3 covers 17 residues. In germline, CDR1 is MDHEN, CDR2 SYDVKM. CDR3 DNA sequence: TGTGCCAGCAGTCCACCCCGCACCCCGGGACTAAAAGAGACCCAGTACTTC. It yields the protein CASSPPRTPGLKETQYF.